Listed here are 10 T cell receptor beta chains from one sample, sequenced in a study of OX40 agonist ivuxolimab in advanced cancers. Repertoires were generated with immunoSEQ multiplex PCR, while TCRdb's copy carries only in-frame clones and drops some. The sample records just over 30,000 clones, less than 90% being singletons. Sequencing used CD4+ or CD8+ T cells sorted from blood, obtained in a trial of the OX40 agonist ivuxolimab. These receptors were collected from an adult with an advanced solid tumor such as melanoma, head and neck, liver or kidney cancer.

V is TRBV10-1 and J is TRBJ2-1; 7 nucleotides match TRBD2. Germline V gene lookup returns CDR1 WNHNN and CDR2 SYGVQD (reference sequence). The CDR3 runs 17 residues. Trimming took 3 bases from V and 4 from J; bases not matched to a gene: 12. Here the CDR3 DNA reads TGCGCCAGCAGTGACAATGATTATGGGAGGGGATACAATGAGCAGTTCTTC. Translation gives CASSDNDYGRGYNEQFF.

V usage is TRBV6-5 and J usage is TRBJ2-1, with 10 positions matching TRBD2. The CDR3 runs 15 residues. V shed 6 bases, J shed 1 base, and the junction held 3 bases outside the gene matches. CDR1 and CDR2 (germline): MNHEY, SVGAGI. The CDR3 spells CASSPSGSSYNEQFF. As DNA, the CDR3 is TGTGCCAGCAGCCCTAGCGGGAGTTCCTACAATGAGCAGTTCTTC.

The chain recombines TRBV6-5 with TRBJ1-2; no reliable D call. The CDR3 length is 13 residues. Germline V gene lookup returns CDR1 MNHEY and CDR2 SVGAGI. V gave up 8 bases and J gave up 6 bases, with 16 bases separating them. The CDR3 DNA is TGTGCCAGCGGCGTTTCCGTGGTCAATGGCTACACCTTC. It is translated as CASGVSVVNGYTF.

The V gene is TRBV11-2, the J gene TRBJ1-1, with D unresolved. Deletions cut 1 base from V and 1 base from J, with 7 bases between. Germline values: CDR1 SGHAT, CDR2 FQNNGV. CDR3 length: 14 amino acids. For the CDR3, the DNA is TGTGCCAGCAGCTTAGGATTTAGGAACACTGAAGCTTTCTTT. As protein: CASSLGFRNTEAFF.

The rearrangement links TRBV14 to TRBJ1-2; D is unresolved. V was cut by 4 bases and J by 4 bases, with 16 bases left in between. Germline V CDR1 and CDR2: SGHDN, FVKESK. The CDR3 loop spans 15 amino acids. CDR3 nucleotide sequence: TGTGCCAGCAGCCGAGAGGTTAGGCCCTTCTATGGCTACACCTTC. Its translation: CASSREVRPFYGYTF.

This chain joins TRBV9 and TRBJ2-6, with D uncertain. Germline V gives CDR1 SGDLS, CDR2 YYNGEE. This CDR3 has 14 amino acids. The germline V and J ends were trimmed by 0 bases and 1 base, with 2 bases remaining between them. The CDR3 is CASSVGSGANVLTF. The CDR3 coding sequence is TGTGCCAGCAGCGTAGGATCTGGGGCCAACGTCCTGACTTTC.

This rearrangement joins TRBV30 to TRBJ2-2; unclear D gene. The V gene lost 8 bases and the J gene lost 6 bases, with 7 bases spanning the gap. Germline lookup yields CDR1 GTSNPN and CDR2 SVGIG (reference sequence). There are 10 residues in the CDR3. In DNA form, the CDR3 reads TGTGCCATCGGGCCCGGGGAGCTGTTTTTT. This gives the protein CAIGPGELFF.

This chain links TRBV4-3 with TRBJ2-1; D possibly uses TRBD1 or TRBD2 (5 bases each). V gave up 1 base and J gave up 7 bases, with 14 bases separating them. CDR1 is LGHNA, CDR2 YSLEER, per germline. CDR3 length equals 15 residues. The CDR3 DNA reads TGCGCCAGCAGCCAAGTGGGGCTAGCCCGTAATGAGCAGTTCTTC. Protein: CASSQVGLARNEQFF.

This clone was counted only a few times. The chain employs TRBV9 and TRBJ1-1; no clear D gene. Trimming cost V 0 bases and J 6 bases, with 9 bases left between them. In germline, CDR1 is SGDLS, CDR2 YYNGEE. This CDR3 contains 13 residues. The CDR3 loop is CASSVGEVSEAFF. Here the CDR3 DNA reads TGTGCCAGCAGCGTAGGGGAGGTTTCTGAAGCTTTCTTT. The whole variable domain, remainder taken from reference TRBV9 and TRBJ1-1, is DSGVTQTPKHLITATGQRVTLRCSPRSGDLSVYWYQQSLDQGLQFLIQYYNGEERAKGNILERFSAQQFPDLHSELNLSSLELGDSALYFCASSVGEVSEAFFGQGTRLTVV.

The CDR3: CASSLSSGGSAQPQHF. The DNA of the CDR3 is TGTGCCAGCAGTTTATCTAGTGGGGGGTCGGCTCAGCCCCAGCATTTT. The chain recombines TRBV27 with TRBJ1-5; TRBD1 is a possible D gene (5 bases). This CDR3 comprises 16 residues. Germline CDR1 MNHEY, CDR2 SMNVEV (reference sequence). Trimming removed 0 bases at V and 6 bases at J, with 15 bases between.